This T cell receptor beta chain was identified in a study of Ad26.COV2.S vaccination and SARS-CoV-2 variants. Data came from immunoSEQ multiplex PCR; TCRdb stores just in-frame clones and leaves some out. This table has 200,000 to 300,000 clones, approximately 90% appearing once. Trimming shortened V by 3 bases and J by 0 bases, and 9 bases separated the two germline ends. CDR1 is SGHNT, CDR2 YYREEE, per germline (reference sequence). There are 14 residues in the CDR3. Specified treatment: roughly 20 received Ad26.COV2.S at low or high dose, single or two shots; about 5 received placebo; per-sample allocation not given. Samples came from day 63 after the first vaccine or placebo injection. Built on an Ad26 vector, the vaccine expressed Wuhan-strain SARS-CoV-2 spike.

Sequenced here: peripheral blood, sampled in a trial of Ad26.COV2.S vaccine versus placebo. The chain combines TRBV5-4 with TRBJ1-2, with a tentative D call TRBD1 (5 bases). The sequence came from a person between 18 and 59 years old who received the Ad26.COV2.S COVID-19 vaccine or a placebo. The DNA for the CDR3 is TGTGCCAGCAGCTCAGGGCTTGCTAACTATGGCTACACCTTC. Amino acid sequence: CASSSGLANYGYTF.